These 12 T cell receptor beta chains came from one sample sequenced in a study of T cells after somatic rescue of genetic block. Libraries were prepared by immunoSEQ multiplex PCR; TCRdb keeps only in-frame clonotypes and omits some of them. The sample holds about 12,000 clones; 73% are singletons and the top ten take about 20%. The sequencing input was peripheral blood mononuclear cells (PBMCs). These receptors all stem from a boy younger than 18.

The chain combines TRBV5-1 with TRBJ1-1; no firm D call. Germline assignment: CDR1 SGHRS and CDR2 YFSETQ. V gave up 5 bases and J gave up 0 bases, with 14 bases separating them. The CDR3 totals 15 residues. DNA for the CDR3: TGCGCCAGCAGAACCGAACTCGTCATGAACACTGAAGCTTTCTTT. It specifies CASRTELVMNTEAFF.

The V call is TRBV7-6, the J call TRBJ2-3, with a possible D match to TRBD1 (5 bases). Trimming cost V 2 bases and J 2 bases, with 11 bases left between them. Germline values: CDR1 SGHVS, CDR2 FNYEAQ. The CDR3 spans 15 residues. The DNA of the CDR3 is TGTGCCAGCAGCTTAAGGGGCCGAATCACAGATACGCAGTATTTT. Its translation: CASSLRGRITDTQYF.

The chain recombines TRBV7-9 with TRBJ1-4, with 10 positions matching TRBD1. The germline V gene encodes CDR1 SEHNR and CDR2 FQNEAQ (reference sequence). The V gene end was trimmed by 3 bases and the J gene end by 8 bases; junction bases not matched to a gene: 6. CDR3 length equals 15 residues. The CDR3 DNA is TGTGCCAGCAGCTTGACAGGGGGCGCGGGAGAAAAACTGTTTTTT. Translation gives CASSLTGGAGEKLFF.

The CDR3 sequence is CASSRGRGSYNSPLHF. In nucleotides, the CDR3 is TGTGCCAGCTCACGAGGGAGGGGCTCCTATAATTCACCCCTCCACTTT. The rearrangement joins TRBV18 to TRBJ1-6; D possibly corresponds to TRBD1 (5 bases). V lost 4 bases to trimming and J lost 0 bases, with 10 bases between them. There are 16 residues in the CDR3. CDR1 is KGHSH and CDR2 is LQKENI in the germline V gene.

V and J are TRBV5-8 and TRBJ2-3, with 10 bases matching TRBD1. The junction had 5 bases not matched to a gene; V was cut back by 5 bases and J by 2 bases. The CDR3 is 15 residues long. In germline, CDR1 is SGHTS, CDR2 YDEGEE. The CDR3 DNA sequence: TGTGCCAGCAGTTCCGGGACAGGGGCCACAGATACGCAGTATTTT. Its protein is CASSSGTGATDTQYF. The variable domain in full, completed from reference TRBV5-8 and TRBJ2-3, reads EAGVTQSPTHLIKTRGQQATLRCSPISGHTSVYWYQQALGLGLQFLLWYDEGEERNRGNFPPRFSGRQFPNYSSELNVNALELEDSALYLCASSSGTGATDTQYFGPGTRLTVL.

The chain combines TRBV5-1 with TRBJ2-3; the D gene is possibly TRBD2 (5 bases). The germline V and J ends were trimmed by 7 bases and 3 bases, with 12 bases remaining between them. CDR1 and CDR2 (germline): SGHRS, YFSETQ. The CDR3 has 13 amino acids. The DNA of the CDR3 is TGCGCCAGCCAACTCCCGGGGACAGATACGCAGTATTTT. Amino acid sequence: CASQLPGTDTQYF. Filled out from reference TRBV5-1 and TRBJ2-3, the complete variable domain reads KAGVTQTPRYLIKTRGQQVTLSCSPISGHRSVSWYQQTPGQGLQFLFEYFSETQRNKGNFPGRFSGRQFSNSRSEMNVSTLELGDSALYLCASQLPGTDTQYFGPGTRLTVL.

The V gene is TRBV6-5, the J gene TRBJ1-6; D unresolved. The germline gives CDR1 MNHEY, CDR2 SVGAGI. This CDR3 has 14 residues. CDR3 amino acids: CAGGNTRASSPLHF. The CDR3 DNA follows: TGTGCGGGAGGTAATACCCGGGCCTCTTCACCCCTCCACTTT.

This sequence joins TRBV28 and TRBJ2-3; 7 nucleotides match TRBD1. V dropped 2 bases and J dropped 1; count of bases not matched to a gene: 9. CDR1 and CDR2 (germline): MDHEN, SYDVKM. The CDR3 runs 17 residues. The CDR3 region is CASSLPPWTGRTDTQYF. The CDR3 DNA follows: TGTGCCAGCAGTTTACCCCCCTGGACAGGTCGCACAGATACGCAGTATTTT. The entire variable domain, with the rest obtained from reference TRBV28 and TRBJ2-3, is as follows: DVKVTQSSRYLVKRTGEKVFLECVQDMDHENMFWYRQDPGLGLRLIYFSYDVKMKEKGDIPEGYSVSREKKERFSLILESASTNQTSMYLCASSLPPWTGRTDTQYFGPGTRLTVL.

V is TRBV5-7 and J is TRBJ2-7; 10 nucleotides agree with TRBD1. Being an ORF, TRBV5-7 has a function that is uncertain. CDR3 length equals 18 residues. V was pared by 1 base and J by 1 base, with 11 bases of the junction left unmatched. The CDR3 here is CASSLWGAGTGVSYEQYF. The CDR3 region has the DNA TGTGCCAGCAGCTTGTGGGGGGCCGGGACAGGGGTTTCCTACGAGCAGTACTTC.

The rearrangement uses TRBV7-6 and TRBJ2-2; D remains unclear. V was clipped by 1 base and J by 4 bases, with 7 bases between them. The germline V gene encodes CDR1 SGHVS and CDR2 FNYEAQ. There are 14 residues in the CDR3. DNA of the CDR3: TGTGCCAGCAGCTTAGAAGGGCCCACCGGGGAGCTGTTTTTT. Protein: CASSLEGPTGELFF.

There are a few counts of this clone. CDR3 region: CASTLMAARPFSGANVLTF. As DNA, the CDR3 is TGTGCCAGCACTCTAATGGCAGCACGGCCCTTCTCTGGGGCCAACGTCCTGACTTTC. V is TRBV5-6 and J is TRBJ2-6; D gene unclear. The V end lost 6 bases, the J end lost 0 bases, and 22 bases lay between the germline ends. CDR1 and CDR2 (germline): SGHDT, YYEEEE. The CDR3 is 19 amino acids.

The chain has TRBV18 and TRBJ2-1, with 8 bases matching TRBD1. This CDR3 comprises 15 residues. V lost 3 bases, J lost 0 bases, and 1 base stayed unmatched. The germline gives CDR1 KGHSH, CDR2 LQKENI. CDR3 DNA: TGTGCCAGCTCACCTGGGACAGGCTCCTACAATGAGCAGTTCTTC. As protein: CASSPGTGSYNEQFF. Variable domain in full (rest from reference TRBV18 and TRBJ2-1): NAGVMQNPRHLVRRRGQEARLRCSPMKGHSHVYWYRQLPEEGLKFMVYLQKENIIDESGMPKERFSAEFPKEGPSILRIQQVVRGDSAAYFCASSPGTGSYNEQFFGPGTRLTVL.